This T cell receptor beta chain was captured by sequencing in a study of blood T cell repertoires in COVID-19 (dated by TCRdb to the early 2020s). Context from the whole study: The collaborator samples originated in the United States, Italy and Spain and spanned the acute and convalescent phases of COVID-19. The prospective study material was composed of cDNA or gDNA derived from T cells, B-cell-depleted T cells, or PBMCs. Deeply sampled blood TCRbeta repertoires from subjects exposed to, actively infected with, or recovered from COVID-19 were included in the dataset. The repertoires were released in a freely available public database intended as a resource for research on the immune response to SARS-CoV-2. Samples were obtained from the ongoing ImmuneRACE study (first 160 participants) and from some 1,300 subjects provided by 6 global collaborators. The sample metadata nearly always contained a de-identified subject ID, COVID-19 status, age in years and sex. Where HLA class I and class II types were available, the types were taken from metadata supplied by the sample provider, not from assay-based typing.

About this clone itself: The antigen it binds to is not known. The sample holds no much larger clone one base away, and base qualities are not on file.

CDR1 and CDR2 (KGHSH, LQKENI) derive from the germline V gene. V and J are truncated by 6 bases and 1 base respectively, leaving an intervening sequence of 9 bases. The CDR3 runs 14 residues from the cysteine to the phenylalanine. The read is trimmed to its CDR3 DNA, 42 bases read in frame from base 1. Summary of the overall study and its limitations: How much clinical and demographic metadata was included differed by source and by participant, and the metadata was provided uncurated.

A second Seattle source provided samples from volunteer blood donors who had recovered from COVID-19. Collaborating institutions collected whole blood in K2EDTA tubes following their own protocols. For TCRbeta analysis, collaborator samples were shipped as frozen whole blood, as isolated PBMCs, or as DNA extracted from either sample type. The immunoSEQ Assay, a bias-controlled multiplex PCR, was used to amplify TCRbeta CDR3 regions from genomic DNA. The original methods were these. Nucleated cell counts per sample were estimated from amplification of reference gene primers within the assay. To quantify the absolute abundance of each unique TCRbeta CDR3 rearrangement, sequence reads were collapsed and filtered. For each sample, productive Simpson clonality was calculated as the square root of Simpson's diversity index across productive rearrangements. In TCRdb, the immuneACCESS table is reduced to in-frame sequences with V and J assigned. These tables do not hold every clone; where another copy was compared, an unresolved V gene accounts for under half, and the others remain unexplained. That table is the source of V, J and clone size, and D and trimming were worked out from the DNA. Within this sample are some 130,000 clones, with almost 85% of them counted one time only. The top ten clones comprise around 12% of the sample.

The clonotype was recovered from a woman in her 30s who had recovered from COVID-19. The V gene is TRBV18 and the J gene is TRBJ2-2, with an unclear D gene assignment. Sequencing input: peripheral blood. The CDR3 here reads CASSRLENTGELFF. The nucleotide sequence reads TGTGCCAGCTCCCGATTAGAGAACACCGGGGAGCTGTTTTTT.